This T cell receptor (beta chain) derives from a study of identical twins' blood T cells. The CDR3 contains 15 residues. The germline gives CDR1 LGHDT, CDR2 YNNKEL (reference sequence). The V end was cut by 0 bases, the J end by 2 bases, with 8 bases between. All three twin pairs grew up together with likely shared infections and vaccines. TCRdb re-analysed the 5' RACE reads in MiXCR, keeping a single row per CDR3 protein. Of 350,000 to 400,000 distinct CDR3 sequences listed, roughly 30% were seen once; the top ten hold roughly 6.1%. This chain connects TRBV3-1 to TRBJ2-1; no reliable D call. This clonotype was obtained from a woman between 18 and 55 years old in good health. The sample taken for sequencing was PBMCs. The CDR3 region is CASSQDVDPYNEQFF. CDR3 nucleotides: TGTGCCAGCAGCCAAGATGTGGACCCCTACAATGAGCAGTTCTTC.